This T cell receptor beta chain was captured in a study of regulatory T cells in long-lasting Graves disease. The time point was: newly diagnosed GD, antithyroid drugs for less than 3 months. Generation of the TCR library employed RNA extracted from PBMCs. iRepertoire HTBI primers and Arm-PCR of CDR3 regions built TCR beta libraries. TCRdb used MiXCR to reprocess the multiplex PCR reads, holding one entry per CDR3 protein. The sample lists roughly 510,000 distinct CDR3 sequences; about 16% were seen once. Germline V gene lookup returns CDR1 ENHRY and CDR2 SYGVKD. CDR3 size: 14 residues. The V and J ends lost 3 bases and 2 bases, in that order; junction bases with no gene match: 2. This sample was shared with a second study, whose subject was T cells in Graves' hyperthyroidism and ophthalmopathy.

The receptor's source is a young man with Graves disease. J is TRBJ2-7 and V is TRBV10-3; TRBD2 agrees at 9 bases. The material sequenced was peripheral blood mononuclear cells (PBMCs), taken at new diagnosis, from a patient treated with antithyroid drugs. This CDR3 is CAISDVAGAYEQYF. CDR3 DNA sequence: TGTGCCATCAGTGACGTAGCGGGAGCCTACGAGCAGTACTTC.